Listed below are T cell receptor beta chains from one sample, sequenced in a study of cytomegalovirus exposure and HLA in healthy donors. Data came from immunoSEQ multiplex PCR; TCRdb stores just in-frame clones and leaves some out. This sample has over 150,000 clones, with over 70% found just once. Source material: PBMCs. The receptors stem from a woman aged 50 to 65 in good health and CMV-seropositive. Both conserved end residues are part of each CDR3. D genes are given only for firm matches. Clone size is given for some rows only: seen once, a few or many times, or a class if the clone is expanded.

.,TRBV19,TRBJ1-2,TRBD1,CASTRDRRNYGYTF,TGTGCCAGTACCAGGGACAGGAGAAACTATGGCTACACCTTC
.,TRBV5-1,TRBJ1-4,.,CASSFRGRDSEKLFF,TGCGCCAGCAGCTTCAGGGGACGGGATTCTGAAAAACTGTTTTTT
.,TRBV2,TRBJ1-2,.,CASSEAGGFGYTF,TGTGCCAGCAGTGAAGCGGGAGGGTTTGGCTACACCTTC
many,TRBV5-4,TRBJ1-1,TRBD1,CASSATGAATEAFF,TGTGCCAGCAGCGCGACAGGGGCCGCCACTGAAGCTTTCTTT
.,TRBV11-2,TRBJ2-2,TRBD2,CASSLGGYTGELFF,TGTGCCAGCAGCTTGGGAGGGTACACCGGGGAGCTGTTTTTT
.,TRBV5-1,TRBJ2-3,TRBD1,CASSLLTGVTDTQYF,TGCGCCAGCAGCTTGTTAACAGGGGTGACAGATACGCAGTATTTT
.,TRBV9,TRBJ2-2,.,CASSLYTDTGELFF,TGTGCCAGCAGCTTGTACACCGACACCGGGGAGCTGTTTTTT
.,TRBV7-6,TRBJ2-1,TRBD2,CASSGLVGNEQFF,TGTGCCAGCAGCGGACTAGTGGGGAATGAGCAGTTCTTC
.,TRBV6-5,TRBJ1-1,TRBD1,CASSYLGQGNTEAFF,TGTGCCAGCAGTTACTTGGGACAGGGTAACACTGAAGCTTTCTTT
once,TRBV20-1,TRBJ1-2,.,CSARVADGYTF,TGCAGTGCTAGGGTGGCGGATGGCTACACCTTC
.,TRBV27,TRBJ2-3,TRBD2,CASSLESGATTDTQYF,TGTGCCAGCAGTTTGGAAAGCGGGGCGACCACAGATACGCAGTATTTT
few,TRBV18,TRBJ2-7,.,CASSPDTGGYEQYF,TGTGCCAGCTCACCCGACACAGGCGGCTACGAGCAGTACTTC
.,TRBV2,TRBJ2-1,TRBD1,CASSPADRDEQFF,TGTGCCAGCAGCCCCGCTGACAGGGATGAGCAGTTCTTC
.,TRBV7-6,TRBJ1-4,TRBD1,CASSLMAGQGLGTNEKLFF,TGTGCCAGCAGCTTAATGGCGGGACAGGGGTTGGGCACTAATGAAAAACTGTTTTTT
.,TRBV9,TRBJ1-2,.,CASSVGGGRGEGYTF,TGTGCCAGCAGCGTAGGGGGGGGGCGCGGAGAGGGCTACACCTTC
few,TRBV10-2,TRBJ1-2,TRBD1,CASTSGQGRLYGYTF,TGCGCCAGCACTTCAGGACAGGGTAGATTATATGGCTACACCTTC
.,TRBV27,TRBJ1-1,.,CASSYSGGTEAFF,TGTGCCAGCAGTTATTCGGGAGGCACTGAAGCTTTCTTT
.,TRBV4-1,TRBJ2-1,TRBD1,CASSPGTGAANEQFF,TGCGCCAGCAGCCCCGGGACAGGGGCTGCCAATGAGCAGTTCTTC
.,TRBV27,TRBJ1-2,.,CASSWGRNYGYTF,TGTGCCAGCAGTTGGGGCCGAAACTATGGCTACACCTTC
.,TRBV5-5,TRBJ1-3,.,CASSLLVQPRNTIYF,TGTGCCAGCAGCTTGCTCGTACAGCCGCGCAACACCATATATTTT
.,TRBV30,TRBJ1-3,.,CATTVGNTIYF,TGTGCCACGACAGTTGGAAACACCATATATTTT
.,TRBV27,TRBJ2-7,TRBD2,CASSLKRGEYEQYF,TGTGCCAGCAGTTTAAAGCGGGGGGAATACGAGCAGTACTTC
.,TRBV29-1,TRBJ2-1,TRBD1,CSVRQGANEQFF,TGCAGCGTCAGACAGGGGGCCAATGAGCAGTTCTTC
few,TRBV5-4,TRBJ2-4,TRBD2,CASSPGGSGKNIQYF,TGTGCCAGCAGCCCGGGAGGGTCGGGCAAAAACATTCAGTACTTC
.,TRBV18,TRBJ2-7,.,CASSPPDSYEQYF,TGTGCCAGCTCACCTCCGGACAGCTACGAGCAGTACTTC
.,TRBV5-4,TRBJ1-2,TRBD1,CASSHGQERTYGYTF,TGTGCCAGCAGCCACGGACAGGAACGGACCTATGGCTACACCTTC
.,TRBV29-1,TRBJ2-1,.,CSALLARESSYNEQFF,TGCAGCGCCTTGCTAGCGCGGGAAAGCTCCTACAATGAGCAGTTCTTC